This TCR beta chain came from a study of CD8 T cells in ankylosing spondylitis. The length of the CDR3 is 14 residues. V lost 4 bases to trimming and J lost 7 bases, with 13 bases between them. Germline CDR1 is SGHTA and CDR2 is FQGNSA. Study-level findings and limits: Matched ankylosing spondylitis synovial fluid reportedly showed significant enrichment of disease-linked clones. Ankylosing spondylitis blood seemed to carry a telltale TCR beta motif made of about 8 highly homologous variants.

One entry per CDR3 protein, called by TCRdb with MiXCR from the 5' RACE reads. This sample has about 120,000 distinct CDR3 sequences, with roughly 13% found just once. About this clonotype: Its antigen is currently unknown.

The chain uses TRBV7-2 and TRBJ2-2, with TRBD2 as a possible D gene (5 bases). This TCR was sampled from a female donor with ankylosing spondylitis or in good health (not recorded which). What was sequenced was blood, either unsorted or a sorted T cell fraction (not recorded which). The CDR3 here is CASSSLPTIGELFF. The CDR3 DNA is TGTGCCAGCAGCTCCCTACCGACTATCGGGGAGCTGTTTTTT.